The 8 T cell receptor beta chains presented below share a single source sample, sequenced in a study of T cell changes during pregnancy in multiple sclerosis. Sequencing was performed with immunoSEQ multiplex PCR; in TCRdb, only in-frame clones are kept and a portion is missing. The sample consists of around 42,000 clones, about 92% of them appearing once. The sequences come from CD4+ T cells from peripheral blood mononuclear cells, collected in the third trimester of pregnancy. Source of these receptors: a female donor with multiple sclerosis, enrolled in a pregnancy study.

This clone showed up just a few times. This chain connects TRBV10-2 to TRBJ2-7; 9 nucleotides match TRBD1. Germline V lookup: CDR1 WSHSY, CDR2 SAAADI. V lost 2 bases, J lost 6 bases, and 5 bases stayed unmatched. The CDR3 loop spans 14 amino acids. Here the CDR3 reads CASSEGQGIGEQYF. CDR3 bases: TGCGCCAGCAGTGAGGGACAGGGGATTGGCGAGCAGTACTTC.

This clone was detected a few times. V usage is TRBV9 and J usage is TRBJ2-1, with D possibly being TRBD2 (6 bases). The V and J ends lost 0 bases and 6 bases respectively, with 13 bases between them. CDR3 length: 15 residues. CDR1 and CDR2 from the germline V gene are SGDLS and YYNGEE. CDR3 sequence reads: CASSVAGDSRNEQFF. The CDR3, as DNA: TGTGCCAGCAGCGTAGCGGGAGACTCTCGCAATGAGCAGTTCTTC.

This chain joins TRBV27 and TRBJ1-2, with a weak D call TRBD1 (5 bases). The CDR3 has 12 amino acids. Between the trimmed V and J ends, which lost 2 bases and 5 bases, there was a span of 6 bases. Germline CDR1 MNHEY, CDR2 SMNVEV (reference sequence). The CDR3, as DNA: TGTGCCAGCAGTTTACAGGGTTATGGCTACACCTTC. Its protein is CASSLQGYGYTF.

CDR3 in DNA: TGTGCCATCAGTGAGTCAGGGGTCCAGGGTACGGAGCAGTTCTTC. This gives the protein CAISESGVQGTEQFF. This sequence joins TRBV10-3 and TRBJ2-1; D might be TRBD1 (5 bases). Per the germline V gene, CDR1 is ENHRY and CDR2 is SYGVKD. The V end lost 0 bases, the J end lost 10 bases, and 16 bases lay between the germline ends. The CDR3 consists of 15 residues.

The chain carries TRBV29-1 and TRBJ1-4; D possibly corresponds to TRBD1 (5 bases). Germline V CDR1 and CDR2: SQVTM, ANQGSEA. V gave up 5 bases and J gave up 8 bases, with 15 bases separating them. CDR3 length: 13 residues. CDR3 amino acids: CSVRGVGNEKLFF. CDR3 coding DNA: TGCAGCGTTCGGGGGGTAGGCAACGAAAAACTGTTTTTT.

The rearrangement uses TRBV25-1 and TRBJ2-7; TRBD1 might be the D (6 bases). Trimming removed 2 bases at V and 3 bases at J, with 11 bases between. This CDR3 is built from 14 residues. CDR1 is MGHDK, CDR2 SYGVNS, per germline. As DNA, the CDR3 is TGTGCCAGCAGTGAACCTGGGGGCAGCTACGAGCAGTACTTC. This translates into CASSEPGGSYEQYF.

The rearrangement links TRBV28 to TRBJ1-1; D is perhaps TRBD1 (6 bases). Germline assignment: CDR1 MDHEN and CDR2 SYDVKM. This CDR3 has 16 residues. V lost 6 bases and J lost 5, with 22 bases in between. This CDR3 is CASRNYGSGGTTEAFF. CDR3 sequence (DNA): TGTGCCAGCAGGAACTATGGTTCGGGGGGCACAACTGAAGCTTTCTTT.

This clone was recorded a few times. DNA for the CDR3: TGTGCCAGCAGCTTTGGACTAGCGGGAGGACGGACAGATACGCAGTATTTT. The encoded protein is CASSFGLAGGRTDTQYF. The V gene is TRBV11-2, the J gene TRBJ2-3; TRBD2 matches at 14 bases. Germline V lookup: CDR1 SGHAT, CDR2 FQNNGV. The CDR3 has 17 amino acids. V was pared by 3 bases and J by 3 bases, with 5 bases of the junction left unmatched.